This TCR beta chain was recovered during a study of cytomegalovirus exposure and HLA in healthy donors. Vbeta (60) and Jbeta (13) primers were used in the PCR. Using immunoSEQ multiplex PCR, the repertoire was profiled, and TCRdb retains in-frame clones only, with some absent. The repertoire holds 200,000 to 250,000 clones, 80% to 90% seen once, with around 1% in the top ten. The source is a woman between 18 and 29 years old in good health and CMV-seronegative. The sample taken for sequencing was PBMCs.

The CDR3 DNA is TGTGCCAGCAGTAGCGTCTCTGGGGCCAACGTCCTGACTTTC. Translating it yields CASSSVSGANVLTF. The genes are TRBV6-1 and TRBJ2-6; D gene unclear. Germline values: CDR1 MNHNS, CDR2 SASEGT. V lost 5 bases and J lost 0, with 5 bases in between. This CDR3 contains 14 residues.